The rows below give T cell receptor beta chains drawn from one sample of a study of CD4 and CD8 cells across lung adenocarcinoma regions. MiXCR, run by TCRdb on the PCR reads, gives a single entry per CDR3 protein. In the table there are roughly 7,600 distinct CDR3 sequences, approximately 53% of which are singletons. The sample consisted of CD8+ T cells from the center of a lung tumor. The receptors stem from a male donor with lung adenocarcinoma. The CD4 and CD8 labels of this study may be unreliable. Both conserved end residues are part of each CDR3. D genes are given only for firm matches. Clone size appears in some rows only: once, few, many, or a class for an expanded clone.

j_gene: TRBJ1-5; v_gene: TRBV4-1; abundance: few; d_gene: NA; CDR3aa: CASSLRAGVDSNQPQHF; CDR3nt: TGCGCCAGCAGCCTTCGGGCAGGGGTCGATAGCAATCAGCCCCAGCATTTT
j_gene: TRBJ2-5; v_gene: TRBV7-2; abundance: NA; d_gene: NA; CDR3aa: CASSLMAQETQYF; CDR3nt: TGTGCCAGCAGCTTAATGGCCCAAGAGACCCAGTACTTC
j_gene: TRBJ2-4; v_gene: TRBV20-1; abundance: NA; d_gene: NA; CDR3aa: CSAAHNQGKNIQYF; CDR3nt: TGCAGTGCGGCCCACAATCAGGGCAAAAACATTCAGTACTTC
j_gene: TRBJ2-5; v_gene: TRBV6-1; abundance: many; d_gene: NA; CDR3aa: CANRDHVQETQYF; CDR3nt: TGTGCCAACCGGGACCACGTACAAGAGACCCAGTACTTC
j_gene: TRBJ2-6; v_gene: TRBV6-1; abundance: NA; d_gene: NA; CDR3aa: CASSQGAPGANVLTF; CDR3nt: TGTGCCAGCAGCCAAGGGGCTCCTGGGGCCAACGTCCTGACTTTC
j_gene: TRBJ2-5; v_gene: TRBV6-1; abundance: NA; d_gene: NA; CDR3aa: CASSEYGLSSRGETQYF; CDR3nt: TGTGCCAGCAGTGAATACGGGTTGTCCTCGCGTGGAGAGACCCAGTACTTC
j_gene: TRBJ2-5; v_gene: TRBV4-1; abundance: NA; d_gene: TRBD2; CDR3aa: CAGSGGRGGDTQYF; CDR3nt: TGCGCGGGCAGCGGGGGCCGGGGCGGGGATACGCAGTACTTT
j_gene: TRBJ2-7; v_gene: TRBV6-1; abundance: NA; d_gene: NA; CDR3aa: CASRRGSSYEQYF; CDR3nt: TGTGCCAGCAGGAGGGGAAGCTCCTACGAGCAGTACTTC
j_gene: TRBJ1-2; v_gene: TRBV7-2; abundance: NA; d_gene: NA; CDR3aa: CASSFTGSYGYTF; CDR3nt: TGTGCCAGCAGCTTTACTGGGAGCTATGGCTACACCTTC
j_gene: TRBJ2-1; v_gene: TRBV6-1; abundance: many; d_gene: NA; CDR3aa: CASSQVRGGEQFF; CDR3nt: TGTGCCAGCAGCCAAGTGAGGGGCGGTGAGCAGTTCTTC